The rows below give T cell receptor beta chains drawn from one sample of a study of blood T cell repertoires in COVID-19. Profiling relied on immunoSEQ multiplex PCR, and the TCRdb table lists in-frame clones only, not all of them. Among 130,000 to 150,000 clones, around 90% were seen once, and the ten largest hold approximately 4.3%. Material: PBMCs or T cells enriched from blood (not recorded which). These receptors were obtained from a woman aged 40 to 50 who had been exposed to COVID-19. The CDR3 runs from the conserved cysteine through the conserved F or W. The D gene is left open where the match is weak. Only some rows state a clone size, as once, few, many or a class for expanded clones.

size: few
V: TRBV2
J: TRBJ1-1
D: -
DNA: TGTGCCAGCAGGTACGGAGAGAACACTGAAGCTTTCTTT
CDR3: CASRYGENTEAFF

size: -
V: TRBV7-9
J: TRBJ2-2
D: TRBD2
DNA: TGTGCCAGCAGCCGACTAGCGGGGGGCGCGAACACCGGGGAGCTGTTTTTT
CDR3: CASSRLAGGANTGELFF

size: -
V: TRBV9
J: TRBJ1-2
D: -
DNA: TGTGCCAGCAGCGGCACCCACGCAGGGAACTATGGCTACACCTTC
CDR3: CASSGTHAGNYGYTF

size: once
V: TRBV11-2
J: TRBJ2-1
D: TRBD2
DNA: TGTGCCAGCAGCCTTGGGACTAGCGGGGGGAATGAGCAGTTCTTC
CDR3: CASSLGTSGGNEQFF

size: -
V: TRBV5-4
J: TRBJ2-5
D: -
DNA: TGTGCCAGCAGAATACAGGGGGGGCAAGAGACCCAGTACTTC
CDR3: CASRIQGGQETQYF

size: -
V: TRBV28
J: TRBJ1-1
D: -
DNA: TGTGCCAGCAGTTCCCAGGGCGTCAGGCCTGAAGCTTTCTTT
CDR3: CASSSQGVRPEAFF

size: -
V: TRBV7-9
J: TRBJ2-3
D: TRBD2
DNA: TGTGCCAGCAGCCGAGACAGGCTGGGACTAGCGACAGATACGCAGTATTTT
CDR3: CASSRDRLGLATDTQYF

size: -
V: TRBV27
J: TRBJ1-6
D: -
DNA: TGTGCCAGCAGTTTATTGATCCAGGATTCACCCCTCCACTTT
CDR3: CASSLLIQDSPLHF

size: -
V: TRBV7-2
J: TRBJ1-1
D: -
DNA: TGTGCCAGCAGCGACCCGGGGATGAACACTGAAGCTTTCTTT
CDR3: CASSDPGMNTEAFF

size: -
V: TRBV2
J: TRBJ2-1
D: TRBD2
DNA: TGTGCCAGCAGCGGGACTAGCGGGAGGATCAATGAGCAGTTCTTC
CDR3: CASSGTSGRINEQFF

size: -
V: TRBV7-9
J: TRBJ1-4
D: TRBD1
DNA: TGTGCCAGCAGCGCGTGGACAGGGGGCGAGGAAAAACTGTTTTTT
CDR3: CASSAWTGGEEKLFF

size: -
V: TRBV27
J: TRBJ2-7
D: -
DNA: TGTGCCAGCAGTTTAGGGGAGAGCTACGAGCAGTACTTC
CDR3: CASSLGESYEQYF

size: -
V: TRBV7-8
J: TRBJ2-2
D: TRBD2
DNA: TGTGCCAGCAGCTTGGTGTTAGCGGGAATATACACCGGGGAGCTGTTTTTT
CDR3: CASSLVLAGIYTGELFF

size: -
V: TRBV6-2/TRBV6-3
J: TRBJ2-2
D: TRBD2
DNA: TGTGCCAGCAGTTACTCAGGACTAGCGGGTTCCGGGGAGCTGTTTTTT
CDR3: CASSYSGLAGSGELFF

size: -
V: TRBV5-1
J: TRBJ2-5
D: -
DNA: TGCGCCAGCAGCTCCGGACCGCCATCCAGGGCCCAGTACTTC
CDR3: CASSSGPPSRAQYF

size: -
V: TRBV28
J: TRBJ2-2
D: -
DNA: TGTGCCAGCTTTCTCCCGGGCACCGGGGAGCTGTTTTTT
CDR3: CASFLPGTGELFF

size: -
V: TRBV29-1
J: TRBJ1-4
D: TRBD1
DNA: TGCAGCGCCGGGACAGGGGGTCAAGAAAAACTGTTTTTT
CDR3: CSAGTGGQEKLFF

size: -
V: TRBV7-2
J: TRBJ2-7
D: -
DNA: TGTGCCAGCAGCTTAGCTAGCGGCTCCTACGAGCAGTACTTC
CDR3: CASSLASGSYEQYF

size: once
V: TRBV7-6
J: TRBJ2-3
D: TRBD1
DNA: TGTGCCAGCAGCCCCGGGACAGCGAACACAGATACGCAGTATTTT
CDR3: CASSPGTANTDTQYF

size: -
V: TRBV6-2/TRBV6-3
J: TRBJ2-4
D: TRBD1
DNA: TGTGCCAGCAGTTCTCGAATCGGACAGGGGGCTGGCAAAAACATTCAGTACTTC
CDR3: CASSSRIGQGAGKNIQYF

size: -
V: TRBV6-5
J: TRBJ2-2
D: -
DNA: TGTGCCAGCAGTTATTCTGGGCAGGGGCTGTTTTTT
CDR3: CASSYSGQGLFF

size: -
V: TRBV19
J: TRBJ2-2
D: TRBD2
DNA: TGTGCCAGTAGTCGGCGGGAGGGCCGTACCGGGGAGCTGTTTTTT
CDR3: CASSRREGRTGELFF

size: -
V: TRBV28
J: TRBJ1-2
D: -
DNA: TGTGCCAGCAGTCTCAGGGGTGGCTACACCTTC
CDR3: CASSLRGGYTF

size: once
V: TRBV2
J: TRBJ2-7
D: -
DNA: TGTGCCAGCAGACCCTCAACAGACCCTTACCACGAGCAGTACTTC
CDR3: CASRPSTDPYHEQYF

size: -
V: TRBV5-1
J: TRBJ2-7
D: TRBD1
DNA: TGCGCCAGCAGGTCACGTTCAGGGGGCATAGGATACGAGCAGTACTTC
CDR3: CASRSRSGGIGYEQYF

size: -
V: TRBV29-1
J: TRBJ1-1
D: -
DNA: TGCAGCGTTCTAAAGACAGGGAACACTGAAGCTTTCTTT
CDR3: CSVLKTGNTEAFF

size: -
V: TRBV7-9
J: TRBJ1-3
D: -
DNA: TGTGCCAGCAGTCGGGGAGGGACTGTCATCGGAAACACCATATATTTT
CDR3: CASSRGGTVIGNTIYF

size: -
V: TRBV6-5
J: TRBJ1-2
D: TRBD1
DNA: TGTGCCAGCAGTTACTCAACAGGGGGCGAAGGCTACACCTTC
CDR3: CASSYSTGGEGYTF

size: -
V: TRBV11-1
J: TRBJ1-4
D: TRBD1
DNA: TGTGCCAGCAGCCCCCGACAGGGTGAAGAAAAACTGTTTTTT
CDR3: CASSPRQGEEKLFF

size: -
V: TRBV27
J: TRBJ1-6
D: -
DNA: TGTGCCAGCAGTTCGGCTTCCCAAAGGGGTTCACCCCTCCACTTT
CDR3: CASSSASQRGSPLHF